This T cell receptor beta chain derives from a study of T cell changes during pregnancy in multiple sclerosis. Generated by immunoSEQ multiplex PCR, the TCRdb table keeps only in-frame clones and is missing some. The sample has under 70,000 clones, about 90% seen once. Germline lookup yields CDR1 SGHKS and CDR2 YYEKEE (reference sequence). V was clipped by 4 bases and J by 4 bases; unmatched bases: 12. The CDR3 has 17 residues. This clonotype originated in a female donor with multiple sclerosis, enrolled in a pregnancy study. The material was CD4+ T cells from peripheral blood mononuclear cells, obtained after pregnancy. The rearrangement links TRBV5-5 to TRBJ2-1; 9 bases are a match to TRBD1. CDR3 bases: TGTGCCAGCAGCACACCGGGACAGGGAGAATCTTACAATGAGCAGTTCTTC. As protein: CASSTPGQGESYNEQFF. The whole variable domain, remainder taken from reference TRBV5-5 and TRBJ2-1, is DAGVTQSPTHLIKTRGQQVTLRCSPISGHKSVSWYQQVLGQGPQFIFQYYEKEERGRGNFPDRFSARQFPNYSSELNVNALLLGDSALYLCASSTPGQGESYNEQFFGPGTRLTVL.